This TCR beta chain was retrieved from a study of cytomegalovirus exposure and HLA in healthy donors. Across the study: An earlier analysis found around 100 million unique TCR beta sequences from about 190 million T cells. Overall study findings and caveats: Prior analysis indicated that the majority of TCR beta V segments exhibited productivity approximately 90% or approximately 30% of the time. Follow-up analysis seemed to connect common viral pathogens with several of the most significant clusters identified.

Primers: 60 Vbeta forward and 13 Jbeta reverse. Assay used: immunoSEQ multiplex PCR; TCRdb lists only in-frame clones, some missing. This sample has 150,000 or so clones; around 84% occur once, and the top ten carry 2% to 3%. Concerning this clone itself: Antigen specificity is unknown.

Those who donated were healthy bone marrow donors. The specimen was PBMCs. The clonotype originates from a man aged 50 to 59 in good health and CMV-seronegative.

CDR3 region: CASGQGDGGPQHF. CDR3 sequence (DNA): TGTGCCAGCGGACAGGGGGACGGGGGGCCCCAGCATTTT. J is TRBJ1-5 and V is TRBV5-8, with 10 bases aligning to TRBD1. Trimming at V came to 7 bases and at J to 9 bases, leaving 7 bases not matched to a gene. This CDR3 spans 13 amino acids. Germline V gene data show CDR1 as SGHTS and CDR2 as YDEGEE.